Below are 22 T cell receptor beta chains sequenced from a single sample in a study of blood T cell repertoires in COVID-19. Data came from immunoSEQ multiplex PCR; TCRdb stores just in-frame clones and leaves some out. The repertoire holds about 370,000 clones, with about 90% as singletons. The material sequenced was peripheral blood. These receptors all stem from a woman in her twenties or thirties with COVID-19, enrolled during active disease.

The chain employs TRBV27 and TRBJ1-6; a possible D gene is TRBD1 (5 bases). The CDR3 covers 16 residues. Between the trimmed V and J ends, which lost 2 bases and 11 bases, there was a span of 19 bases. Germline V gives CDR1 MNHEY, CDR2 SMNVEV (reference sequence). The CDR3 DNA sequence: TGTGCCAGCAGTTTAAAGTCGCAGGGTCAAGAGACACCCCTCCACTTT. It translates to CASSLKSQGQETPLHF.

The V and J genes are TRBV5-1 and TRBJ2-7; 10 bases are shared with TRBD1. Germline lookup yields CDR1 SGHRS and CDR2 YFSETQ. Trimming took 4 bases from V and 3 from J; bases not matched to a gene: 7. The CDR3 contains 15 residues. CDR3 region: CASSPQGQGDYEQYF. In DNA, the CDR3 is TGCGCCAGCAGCCCCCAAGGACAGGGGGACTACGAGCAGTACTTC. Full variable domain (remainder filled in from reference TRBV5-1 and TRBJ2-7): KAGVTQTPRYLIKTRGQQVTLSCSPISGHRSVSWYQQTPGQGLQFLFEYFSETQRNKGNFPGRFSGRQFSNSRSEMNVSTLELGDSALYLCASSPQGQGDYEQYFGPGTRLTVT.

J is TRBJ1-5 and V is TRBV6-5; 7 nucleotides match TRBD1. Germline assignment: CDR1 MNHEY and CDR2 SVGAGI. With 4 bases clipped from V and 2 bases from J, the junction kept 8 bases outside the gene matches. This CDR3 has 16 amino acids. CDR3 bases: TGTGCCAGCAGTTCCCGACAGGGTGAGGGCAATCAGCCCCAGCATTTT. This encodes CASSSRQGEGNQPQHF.

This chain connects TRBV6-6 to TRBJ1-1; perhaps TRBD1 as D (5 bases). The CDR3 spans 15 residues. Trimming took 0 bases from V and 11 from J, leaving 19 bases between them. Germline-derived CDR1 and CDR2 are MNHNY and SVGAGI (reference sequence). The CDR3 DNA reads TGTGCCAGCAGTTACTCGAAGGGGCTACAGTCTGGCGCTTTCTTT. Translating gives CASSYSKGLQSGAFF.

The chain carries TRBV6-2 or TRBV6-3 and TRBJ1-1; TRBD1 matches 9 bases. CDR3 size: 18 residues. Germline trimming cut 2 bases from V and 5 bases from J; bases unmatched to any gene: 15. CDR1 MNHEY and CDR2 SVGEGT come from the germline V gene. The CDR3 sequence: CASSYPLEDRGLITEAFF. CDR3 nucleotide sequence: TGTGCCAGCAGTTACCCTCTGGAAGACAGGGGGTTGATAACTGAAGCTTTCTTT.

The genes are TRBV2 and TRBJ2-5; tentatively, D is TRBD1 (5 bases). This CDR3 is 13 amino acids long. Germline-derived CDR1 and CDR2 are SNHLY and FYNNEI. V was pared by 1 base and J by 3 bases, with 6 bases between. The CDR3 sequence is CASSEGREETQYF. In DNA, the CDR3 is TGTGCCAGCAGTGAAGGCAGGGAAGAGACCCAGTACTTC.

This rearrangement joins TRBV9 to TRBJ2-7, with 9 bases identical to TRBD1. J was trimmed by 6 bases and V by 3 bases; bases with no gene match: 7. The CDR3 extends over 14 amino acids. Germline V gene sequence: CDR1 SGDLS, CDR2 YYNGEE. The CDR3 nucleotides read TGTGCCAGCAGCGCTACAGGGGGCCGACGCGAGCAGTACTTC. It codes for CASSATGGRREQYF.

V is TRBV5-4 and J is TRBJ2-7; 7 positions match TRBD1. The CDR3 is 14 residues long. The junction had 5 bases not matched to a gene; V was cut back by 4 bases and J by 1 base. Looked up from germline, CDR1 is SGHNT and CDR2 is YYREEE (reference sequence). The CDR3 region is CASSLRDRSYEQYF. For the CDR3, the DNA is TGTGCCAGCAGCCTACGGGACAGATCCTACGAGCAGTACTTC. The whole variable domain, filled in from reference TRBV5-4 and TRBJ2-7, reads ETGVTQSPTHLIKTRGQQVTLRCSSQSGHNTVSWYQQALGQGPQFIFQYYREEENGRGNFPPRFSGLQFPNYSSELNVNALELDDSALYLCASSLRDRSYEQYFGPGTRLTVT.

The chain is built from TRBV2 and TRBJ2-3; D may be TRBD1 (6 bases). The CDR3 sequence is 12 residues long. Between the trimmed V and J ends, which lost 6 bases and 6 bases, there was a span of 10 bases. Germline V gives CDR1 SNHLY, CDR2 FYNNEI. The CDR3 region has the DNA TGTGCCAGCAGGAGGACAGAGGATACGCAGTATTTT. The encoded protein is CASRRTEDTQYF.

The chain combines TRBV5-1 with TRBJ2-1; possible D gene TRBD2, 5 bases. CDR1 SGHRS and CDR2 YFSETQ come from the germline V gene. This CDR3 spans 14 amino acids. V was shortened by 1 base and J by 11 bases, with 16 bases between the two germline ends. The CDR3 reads CASSLTSSPGKQFF. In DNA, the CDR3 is TGCGCCAGCAGCTTGACTTCTTCCCCGGGGAAGCAGTTCTTC.

CDR3 bases: TGCGCCAGCAGCTCACAGGGGGCCCCCACAGATACGCAGTATTTT. Its protein is CASSSQGAPTDTQYF. The chain employs TRBV5-1 and TRBJ2-3; 9 bases line up with TRBD1. After removal of 3 bases from V and 2 bases from J, the junction contained 4 bases not matched to a gene. Germline V gene lookup returns CDR1 SGHRS and CDR2 YFSETQ. The CDR3 has 15 residues.

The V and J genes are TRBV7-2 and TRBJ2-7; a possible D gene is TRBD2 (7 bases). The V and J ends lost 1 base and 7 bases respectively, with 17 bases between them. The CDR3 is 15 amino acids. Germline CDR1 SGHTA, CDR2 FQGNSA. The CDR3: CASSLGGGRAGEQYF. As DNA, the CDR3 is TGTGCCAGCAGCTTAGGAGGGGGGAGGGCCGGGGAGCAGTACTTC.

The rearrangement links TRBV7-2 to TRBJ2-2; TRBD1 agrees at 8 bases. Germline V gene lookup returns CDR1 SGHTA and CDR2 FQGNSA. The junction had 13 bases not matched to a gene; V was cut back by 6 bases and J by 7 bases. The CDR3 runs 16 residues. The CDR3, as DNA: TGTGCCAGCAGTCCGGAGACAGGGGTAGTTATCGGGGAGCTGTTTTTT. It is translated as CASSPETGVVIGELFF.

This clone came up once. DNA of the CDR3: TGTGCCAGCAGCGTAGAGGCGGGGGGCTACACAGATACGCAGTATTTT. Residues: CASSVEAGGYTDTQYF. The rearrangement links TRBV9 to TRBJ2-3, with 8 positions matching TRBD2. The CDR3 covers 16 residues. J gave up 2 bases and V 0 bases, and 5 bases lay outside the gene matches. Germline loops: CDR1 SGDLS, CDR2 YYNGEE. The full variable domain, rest sourced from reference TRBV9 and TRBJ2-3, is DSGVTQTPKHLITATGQRVTLRCSPRSGDLSVYWYQQSLDQGLQFLIQYYNGEERAKGNILERFSAQQFPDLHSELNLSSLELGDSALYFCASSVEAGGYTDTQYFGPGTRLTVL.

The chain's CDR3 is CASSPRTGGYHTEAFF. CDR3 nucleotides: TGTGCCAGCAGCCCTAGGACAGGGGGCTATCACACTGAAGCTTTCTTT. The V and J genes are TRBV7-6 and TRBJ1-1, with TRBD1 identical over 11 bases. The ends lost 5 bases at V and 3 bases at J; junction bases unmatched: 8. This CDR3 is 16 amino acids long. Germline CDR1 reads SGHVS; CDR2 reads FNYEAQ.

In nucleotides, the CDR3 is TGTGCCAGCAGCTCCTTAGCGGGAAGCTCCTACAATGAGCAGTTCTTC. It yields the protein CASSSLAGSSYNEQFF. The chain has TRBV11-2 and TRBJ2-1; TRBD2 agrees at 8 bases. Germline V lookup: CDR1 SGHAT, CDR2 FQNNGV. The V segment lost 4 bases and the J segment 0 bases; nucleotides outside the gene matches: 5. The CDR3 spans 16 residues.

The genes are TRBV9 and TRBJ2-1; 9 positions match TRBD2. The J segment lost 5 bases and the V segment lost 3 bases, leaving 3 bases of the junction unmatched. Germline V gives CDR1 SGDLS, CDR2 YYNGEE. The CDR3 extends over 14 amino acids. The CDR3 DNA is TGTGCCAGCAGCGGGGGACTAGCCAACAATGAGCAGTTCTTC. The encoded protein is CASSGGLANNEQFF.

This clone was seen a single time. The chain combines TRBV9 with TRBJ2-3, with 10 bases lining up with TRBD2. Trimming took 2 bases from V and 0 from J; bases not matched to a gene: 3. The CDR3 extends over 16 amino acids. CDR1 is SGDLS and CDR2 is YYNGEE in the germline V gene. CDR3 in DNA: TGTGCCAGCAGCGTGGGACTAGCGCCAAGCACAGATACGCAGTATTTT. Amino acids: CASSVGLAPSTDTQYF.

CDR3 sequence: CASSSGLAANEQFF. CDR3 DNA: TGTGCCAGCAGCTCGGGACTAGCGGCAAATGAGCAGTTCTTC. The gene calls are TRBV5-4 and TRBJ2-1, with TRBD2 identical over 11 bases. V was clipped by 3 bases and J by 7 bases; unmatched bases: 3. In germline, CDR1 is SGHNT, CDR2 YYREEE (reference sequence). The CDR3 covers 14 residues.

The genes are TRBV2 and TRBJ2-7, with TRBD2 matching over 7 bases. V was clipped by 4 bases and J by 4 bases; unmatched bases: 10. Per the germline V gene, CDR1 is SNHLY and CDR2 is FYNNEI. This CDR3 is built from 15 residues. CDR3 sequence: CASSVGGSGLYEQYF. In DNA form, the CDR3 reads TGTGCCAGCAGTGTGGGCGGGAGTGGTTTATACGAGCAGTACTTC.

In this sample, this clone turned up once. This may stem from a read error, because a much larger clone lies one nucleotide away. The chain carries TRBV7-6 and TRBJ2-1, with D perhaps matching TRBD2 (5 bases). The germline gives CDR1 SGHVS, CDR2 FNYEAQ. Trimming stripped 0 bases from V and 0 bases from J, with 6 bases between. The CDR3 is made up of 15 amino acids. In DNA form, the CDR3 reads TGTGCCAGCAGCTTAGCGGGGAGCTCCTACAATGAGCAGTTCTTC. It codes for CASSLAGSSYNEQFF.

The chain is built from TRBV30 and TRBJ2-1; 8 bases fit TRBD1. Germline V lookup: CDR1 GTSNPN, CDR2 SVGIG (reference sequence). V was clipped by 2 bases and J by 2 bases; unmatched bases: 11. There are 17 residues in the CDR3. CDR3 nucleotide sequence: TGTGCCTGGAGTAACCACCCCGACAGGGGAGCCTACAATGAGCAGTTCTTC. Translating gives CAWSNHPDRGAYNEQFF.